Listed below are T cell receptor beta chains from one sample, sequenced in a study of blood T cells in healthy people across ages. TCRdb itself ran the 5' RACE reads through MiXCR, one entry per CDR3 protein. The table records 1.6 million or so distinct CDR3 sequences, around 36% of them present only once. Material: blood. The receptor set was obtained from a woman younger than 45 in good health. The CDR3 runs from the conserved cysteine through the conserved F or W. Fields, in order: D gene, clone size, V gene, J gene, CDR3 DNA, CDR3 protein. The D gene is left open where the match is weak. Not every row has a clone size; where given, it reads once, few, many or a size class.

D gene: TRBD1; clone size: few; V gene: TRBV28; J gene: TRBJ2-7; CDR3 DNA: TGTGCCAGCAGTTCTCAGACGGACAGGGCCTACGAGCAGTACTTC; CDR3 protein: CASSSQTDRAYEQYF
D gene: TRBD1; clone size: NA; V gene: TRBV28; J gene: TRBJ2-7; CDR3 DNA: TGTGCCAGCAGTTTATGGAGGGGGCGGTCCTACGAGCAGTACTTC; CDR3 protein: CASSLWRGRSYEQYF
D gene: TRBD1; clone size: few; V gene: TRBV28; J gene: TRBJ1-1; CDR3 DNA: TGTGCCAGCAGCCCCCGGGACAGTAGCCTGAGCCACACTGAAGCTTTCTTT; CDR3 protein: CASSPRDSSLSHTEAFF
D gene: NA; clone size: NA; V gene: TRBV3-1; J gene: TRBJ1-2; CDR3 DNA: TGTGCCAGCAGCCACCGACAGCACCCCTATGGCTACACCTTC; CDR3 protein: CASSHRQHPYGYTF
D gene: TRBD2; clone size: few; V gene: TRBV13; J gene: TRBJ2-7; CDR3 DNA: TGTGCCAGCAGCTTACAAGCGGGGGGCAGTTTGGAGCAGTACTTC; CDR3 protein: CASSLQAGGSLEQYF
D gene: NA; clone size: NA; V gene: TRBV27; J gene: TRBJ2-1; CDR3 DNA: TGTGCCAGCAGTTCGATGGGCAATGAGCAGTTCTTC; CDR3 protein: CASSSMGNEQFF
D gene: TRBD2; clone size: NA; V gene: TRBV7-2; J gene: TRBJ2-7; CDR3 DNA: TGTGCCGGCAGCTCGGTGAGCGGGATAAGCTCCTACGAGCAGTACTTC; CDR3 protein: CAGSSVSGISSYEQYF
D gene: NA; clone size: few; V gene: TRBV20-1; J gene: TRBJ1-6; CDR3 DNA: TGCAGTGCCCCCAGGGTCCCAGGGGTTGTTTCACCCCTCCACTTT; CDR3 protein: CSAPRVPGVVSPLHF
D gene: NA; clone size: few; V gene: TRBV6-1; J gene: TRBJ2-5; CDR3 DNA: TGTGCCAGCAGTGGGCAGTCGCCCCAAGAGACCCAGTACTTC; CDR3 protein: CASSGQSPQETQYF
D gene: NA; clone size: NA; V gene: TRBV27; J gene: TRBJ2-7; CDR3 DNA: TGTGCCAGCAGTTTATATGGCTCCGAGCAGTACTTC; CDR3 protein: CASSLYGSEQYF
D gene: NA; clone size: few; V gene: TRBV30; J gene: TRBJ2-5; CDR3 DNA: TGTGCCTGGAGTGTATTTTGGTTCGAAGCAGAGTCCCAAGAGACCCTGTACTTC; CDR3 protein: CAWSVFWFEAESQETLYF
D gene: TRBD2; clone size: NA; V gene: TRBV6-5; J gene: TRBJ2-7; CDR3 DNA: TGTGCCAGCAGTTTCAAAACCGGGCTAGCGGGATGGAGGTCCTACGAGCAGTACTTC; CDR3 protein: CASSFKTGLAGWRSYEQYF
D gene: NA; clone size: few; V gene: TRBV6-5; J gene: TRBJ2-1; CDR3 DNA: TGTGCCAGCACCCGATACAGGGATGAGCAGTTCTTC; CDR3 protein: CASTRYRDEQFF
D gene: NA; clone size: NA; V gene: TRBV6-1; J gene: TRBJ2-1; CDR3 DNA: TGTGCCAGCAGTGAATTCCAAATGGGGTACAATGAGCAGTTCTTC; CDR3 protein: CASSEFQMGYNEQFF
D gene: NA; clone size: few; V gene: TRBV9; J gene: TRBJ2-5; CDR3 DNA: TGTGCCAGCAGTGTAGCAAGGGGGCAAGAGACCCAGTACTTC; CDR3 protein: CASSVARGQETQYF